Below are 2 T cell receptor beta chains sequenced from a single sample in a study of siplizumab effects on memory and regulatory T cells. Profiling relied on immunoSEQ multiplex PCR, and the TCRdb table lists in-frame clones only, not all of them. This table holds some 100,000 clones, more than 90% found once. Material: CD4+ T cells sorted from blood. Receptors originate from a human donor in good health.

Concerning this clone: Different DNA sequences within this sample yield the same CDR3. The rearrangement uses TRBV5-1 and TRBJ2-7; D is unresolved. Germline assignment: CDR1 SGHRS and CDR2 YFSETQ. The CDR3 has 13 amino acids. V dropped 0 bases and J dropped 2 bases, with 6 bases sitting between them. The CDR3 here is CASSLGPAYEQYF. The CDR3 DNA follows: TGCGCCAGCAGCTTGGGTCCGGCCTACGAGCAGTACTTC.

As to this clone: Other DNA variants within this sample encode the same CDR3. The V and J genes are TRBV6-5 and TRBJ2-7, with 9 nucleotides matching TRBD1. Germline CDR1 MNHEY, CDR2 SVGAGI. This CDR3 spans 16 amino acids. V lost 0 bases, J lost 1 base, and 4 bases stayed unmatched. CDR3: CASSYSRTGDSYEQYF. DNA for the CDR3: TGTGCCAGCAGTTACTCCCGGACAGGGGATTCCTACGAGCAGTACTTC.